This section outlines one T cell receptor (beta chain) sequence together with its context. The antigen this receptor binds is unknown. It has no much larger one-base neighbor in the sample; base qualities were not kept. TCR beta CDR3 regions were amplified from genomic DNA with the immunoSEQ assay, a bias-controlled multiplex PCR using V- and J-specific primers. In a second PCR step, a proprietary barcode and Illumina adapter sequences were attached to the CDR3 amplicons. CDR3 libraries were sequenced on an Illumina MiSeq instrument. Per the original workflow: Export and quality control were handled in immunoSEQ Analyzer 3.0, while downstream analyses relied on R Bioconductor and Immunarch. Only productive rearrangements within the normalized downsampled data set were used in the calculation of repertoire metrics. In the normalized cohort, clonotypes with more than 5 templates were defined as pathologically expanded. The Inverse Simpson Index served as the measure of repertoire diversity. To capture all clonotypes, the CMV-specificity analyses were run on the non-normalized data set. The immuneACCESS repertoire file appears here via TCRdb, limited to in-frame rearrangements. These files lack a portion of the clones; in checked studies, under half of the deficit traces to unresolved V genes, and the cause of the others is not known. V, J and clone size are taken as reported in that table, and D and trimming were inferred from the DNA itself. Present in this sample are roughly 45,000 clones, around 86% of which were seen just once. The ten largest make up around 5.5% of the sample.

The data were obtained in a study of T cell clonotyping in hematopoietic cell transplantation (dated by TCRdb to about 2021). Turning to the overall study: Pretransplant recipient samples were obtained after cytoreduction. In the study, 150 or so blood samples were gathered from 35 consecutive transplant recipients and their related donors. Recruitment of patients was conducted between 2015 and January 2017, and follow-up was continued until late 2020 or death. Study-wide conclusions, independent of this receptor: The sample size was limited, and because cells were not sorted, the contributions of CD4 and CD8 repertoires could not be separated. Recipient repertoires showed only a small fraction of overlap with donor repertoires, and over 95% appeared de novo at the given depth. Broader posttransplant TCR repertoire diversity was predicted by donor and pretransplant recipient Inverse Simpson Index values. After transplant, TCR diversity in recipients dropped, and pathologically expanded clonotypes climbed progressively between day 30 and day 180.

The meaning of the sample's time point label: recipient sample about 28 days before transplant, after cytoreduction. Recipient blood was collected about 28 days before transplant and at days 30, 100 and 180 after transplant. Nuclei Lysis Solution was used to extract genomic DNA from fresh or cryopreserved unfractionated peripheral blood mononuclear cells. The specimen comprised peripheral blood mononuclear cells, sampled before stem cell transplant. This clonotype was obtained from a man aged 60-69 years with biphenotypic leukemia. Some clones in this sample may be carry-over from other donors' samples.

The base sequence is TGTGCCAGCAGCTTAATGGTTGACGGGGAGCTGTTTTTT. The translation is CASSLMVDGELFF. The receptor chain draws on TRBV7-3 and TRBJ2-2; no D gene is confidently identified. V is shortened by 1 base, J by 7 bases, and the region joining them spans 7 bases. Taken from cysteine to phenylalanine, the CDR3 has 13 residues. Just CDR3 DNA is preserved here, 39 bases in frame from base 1. From a lookup of the germline V gene, CDR1 and CDR2 are SGHTA and FQGTGA.